These 17 T cell receptor beta chains originate from one sample sequenced in a study of T cell clonality in common variable immunodeficiency. These receptors have no identified antigens. Whole-study findings and limits: Fewer deletions and N-nucleotide insertions were reportedly seen in common variable immunodeficiency TCR beta sequences.

Libraries were prepared by immunoSEQ multiplex PCR; TCRdb keeps only in-frame clonotypes and omits some of them. The data show more than 25,000 clones, with none appearing a single time. The sample comprised peripheral blood mononuclear cells. These receptors were collected from a human donor with common variable immunodeficiency.

This clone was picked up many times. The sequence runs out 3 residues before the end of the CDR3; the remainder is reconstructed from the germline J gene. The chain links TRBV7-2 to TRBJ2-6; D is undetermined. Germline-derived CDR1 and CDR2 are SGHTA and FQGNSA. V gave up 5 bases and J gave up 2 bases, with 10 bases separating them. The CDR3 is 15 residues long. This chain's CDR3 is CASSLVAAGANVLTF. Partial CDR3 DNA: TGTGCCAGCAGCCTAGTGGCAGCTGGGGCCAACGTC.

At least ten counts were recorded for this clone. The missing CDR3 end, 3 residues past where the read stops, is filled in from the germline J gene. The gene calls are TRBV20-1 and TRBJ2-2, with 7 bases identical to TRBD2. The CDR3 covers 14 residues. With V trimmed by 7 bases and J by 0 bases, 5 bases remained unmatched. Germline V gene lookup returns CDR1 DFQATT and CDR2 SNEGSKA (reference sequence). CDR3 DNA (partial): TGCAGTGGACAGCGGGATACGAACACCGGGGAG. This gives the protein CSGQRDTNTGE. The complete CDR3 sequence is CSGQRDTNTGELFF.

A few counts support this clone. The read stops 3 residues short of the end of the CDR3; the missing end is completed from the germline J gene. This chain connects TRBV19 to TRBJ2-7, with 7 bases fitting TRBD2. The V segment lost 4 bases and the J segment 4 bases; nucleotides outside the gene matches: 13. There are 16 residues in the CDR3. CDR1 and CDR2 (germline): LNHDA, SQIVND (reference sequence). The CDR3 is CASSSNRVSGTYEQYF. The part of the CDR3 DNA that was read is TGTGCCAGTAGTAGCAATCGGGTCAGCGGGACGTACGAG.

Remarks on this clone: This sequence may be a read error, since a much larger clone differs from it by one base. The read halts 3 residues ahead of the CDR3 end, with the missing end drawn from the germline J gene. The chain carries TRBV7-6 and TRBJ2-7; 13 bases agree with TRBD2. This CDR3 region has 15 residues. Germline CDR1 reads SGHVS; CDR2 reads FNYEAQ. The trim removed 4 bases at V and 2 bases at J, leaving 2 bases unmatched. The CDR3 region is CASSSGLAGPYEQYF. The CDR3 DNA, read in part, is TGTGCCAGCAGCTCGGGACTAGCGGGACCCTACGAG.

Many counts were recorded for this clone. With the read ending 3 residues before the CDR3 end, the germline J gene is used to fill in that end. The rearrangement joins TRBV28 to TRBJ2-7; D is unresolved. Trimming stripped 5 bases from V and 3 bases from J, with 5 bases between. Germline CDR1 reads MDHEN; CDR2 reads SYDVKM. This CDR3 is 11 amino acids long. This CDR3 reads CASSPNYEQYF. Partial CDR3 DNA: TGTGCCAGCAGTCCCAACTACGAG.

Worth noting for this clone: The read finishes 3 residues shy of the CDR3 end, and the germline J gene is used to complete it. The genes are TRBV7-9 and TRBJ1-3; possible D gene TRBD1, 6 bases. V gave up 3 bases and J gave up 0 bases, with 9 bases separating them. Germline V gene data show CDR1 as SEHNR and CDR2 as FQNEAQ (reference sequence). This CDR3 comprises 15 residues. CDR3 loop: CASSFAGASGNTIYF. Incomplete CDR3 DNA: TGTGCCAGCAGCTTCGCAGGGGCCTCTGGAAACACC.

This clone was seen repeatedly, ten times or more. The missing CDR3 end, 3 residues past where the read stops, is filled in from the germline J gene. V and J are TRBV20-1 and TRBJ2-2; TRBD2 matches at 9 bases. CDR1 and CDR2 (germline): DFQATT, SNEGSKA (reference sequence). This CDR3 has 15 residues. V was clipped by 5 bases and J by 2 bases; unmatched bases: 6. The CDR3 reads CSAALAGQNTGELFF. Incomplete CDR3 DNA: TGCAGTGCTGCTCTAGCGGGACAAAACACCGGGGAG.

This clone occurred a few times. With the read ending 3 residues before the CDR3 end, the germline J gene is used to fill in that end. The chain joins TRBV18 to TRBJ1-2, with 8 bases that match TRBD1. The CDR3 is made up of 18 amino acids. The germline CDR1 and CDR2 sequences are KGHSH and LQKENI. The chain's CDR3 is CASSQGITSGQGGEGYTF. The DNA read from the CDR3 is TGTGCCAGCTCACAGGGTATCACCTCCGGACAGGGTGGGGAAGGC.

Turning to this clone: The read comes to an end 3 residues before the CDR3 does, leaving the germline J gene to fill in the end. Other DNA sequences in the same sample also yield this CDR3. V usage is TRBV5-1 and J usage is TRBJ2-5; 7 nucleotides align to TRBD1. This CDR3 region has 15 residues. CDR1 is SGHRS and CDR2 is YFSETQ in the germline V gene. J was trimmed by 2 bases and V by 3 bases; bases with no gene match: 7. The CDR3 DNA, read in part, is TGCGCCAGCAGCTCCGCGACAGGGTCACAAGAGACC. Amino acids: CASSSATGSQET. The whole CDR3 region reads CASSSATGSQETQYF.

To note about this clone: The observed sequence ends 3 residues before the CDR3 terminus, with the missing tail filled in from the germline J gene. This chain links TRBV18 with TRBJ1-4; D gene uncertain. V was shortened by 1 base and J by 6 bases, with 6 bases between the two germline ends. The CDR3 contains 13 residues. Germline V gene sequence: CDR1 KGHSH, CDR2 LQKENI. The CDR3 DNA, read in part, is TGTGCCAGCTCACCACATCCCTATGAAAAA. It codes for CASSPHPYEK. The CDR3 reads in full as CASSPHPYEKLFF.

As regards this clone: The read terminates 3 residues ahead of where the CDR3 ends, so the germline J gene completes it. The gene calls are TRBV19 and TRBJ1-1, with TRBD1 identical over 8 bases. Germline-derived CDR1 and CDR2 are LNHDA and SQIVND (reference sequence). This CDR3 has 13 amino acids. Losses at the gene ends were 7 bases for V and 5 bases for J; bases not matched to a gene: 6. CDR3 DNA, as far as it was read: TGTGCCAGTACCTCAGGGGGCGGGACTGAA. Translation gives CASTSGGGTE. The whole CDR3 is CASTSGGGTEAFF.

In this sample, this clone turned up a few times. Read coverage stops 3 residues before the CDR3 terminus; the germline J gene supplies the remainder. The V call is TRBV2, the J call TRBJ2-5; D may be TRBD1 (7 bases). The germline gives CDR1 SNHLY, CDR2 FYNNEI. V dropped 4 bases and J dropped 5 bases, with 14 bases sitting between them. The CDR3 loop spans 14 amino acids. The CDR3 here is CASSAGGGRETQYF. The part of the CDR3 DNA that was read is TGTGCCAGCAGTGCCGGAGGGGGCCGGGAGACC.

Of note for this clone: The read falls 3 residues short of the CDR3 end, and the missing part is taken from the germline J gene. The rearrangement uses TRBV11-2 and TRBJ2-7; 7 positions match TRBD1. This CDR3 comprises 15 residues. Looked up from germline, CDR1 is SGHAT and CDR2 is FQNNGV. The V and J ends lost 1 base and 3 bases, in that order; junction bases with no gene match: 6. The DNA read from the CDR3 is TGTGCCAGCAGCTTAGGGGCAGGGGGTCTCTACGAG. Translation: CASSLGAGGLYE. The whole CDR3 sequence is CASSLGAGGLYEQYF.

This clone was observed at least ten times. The read is 3 residues too short to cover the CDR3 end, so that end is filled in from the germline J gene. This chain joins TRBV7-3 and TRBJ2-1; TRBD2 matches 7 bases. The V and J ends lost 0 bases and 7 bases, in that order; junction bases with no gene match: 9. The CDR3 is made up of 16 amino acids. Germline CDR1 and CDR2: SGHTA and FQGTGA. The CDR3 bases that were read are TGTGCCAGCAGCTTAACGAGTACTAGCGCGGAGAATGAG. The encoded protein is CASSLTSTSAENE. Given in full, the CDR3 is CASSLTSTSAENEQFF. Supplemented by reference TRBV7-3 and TRBJ2-1, the full variable domain reads GAGVSQTPSNKVTEKGKYVELRCDPISGHTALYWYRQSLGQGPEFLIYFQGTGAADDSGLPNDRFFAVRPEGSVSTLKIQRTERGDSAVYLCASSLTSTSAENEQFFGPGTRLTVL.

This clone is classed as medium-sized. The sequenced fragment ends 3 residues before the CDR3 boundary, so the rest is inferred from the germline J gene. V usage is TRBV7-3 and J usage is TRBJ2-1; 9 bases map to TRBD2. Germline V lookup: CDR1 SGHTA, CDR2 FQGTGA. After removal of 6 bases from V and 6 bases from J, the junction contained 9 bases not matched to a gene. CDR3 size: 15 residues. The CDR3 loop reads CASRQIAGVPNEQFF. CDR3 bases read: TGTGCCAGCAGGCAAATAGCGGGAGTCCCCAATGAG.

This clone was seen ten or more times. The sequence runs out 3 residues before the end of the CDR3; the remainder is reconstructed from the germline J gene. The chain uses TRBV18 and TRBJ2-5, with a weak D call TRBD1 (5 bases). The CDR3 is 14 amino acids. Trimming left V 5 bases short and J 2 bases short, with 12 bases between. Per germline, CDR1 KGHSH and CDR2 LQKENI. The CDR3 region is CASSSTALQETQYF. The part of the CDR3 DNA that was read is TGTGCCAGCTCATCGACAGCGTTACAAGAGACC.

The table lists this clone with a few counts. The CDR3 end lies 3 residues beyond the end of the read and is filled in from the germline J gene. V and J are TRBV18 and TRBJ1-5; 9 bases match TRBD1. The CDR3 runs 15 residues. Germline CDR1 is KGHSH and CDR2 is LQKENI. The trim removed 5 bases at V and 4 bases at J, leaving 6 bases unmatched. The part of the CDR3 DNA that was read is TGTGCCAGCTCATCGACGGGACAGGGTAATCAGCCC. Residues: CASSSTGQGNQP. The full CDR3 sequence reads CASSSTGQGNQPQHF.